This is a list of T cell receptor beta chains from one sample in a study of monozygotic twins with inflammatory bowel disease. Each CDR3 protein gets one entry in TCRdb, which reprocessed the 5' RACE reads and gives no DNA. The sample table sets out some 400,000 distinct CDR3 sequences. The sample taken for sequencing was blood. These receptors were taken from a human donor with ulcerative colitis or Crohn's disease, or a healthy co-twin of an affected twin (not recorded which). The CDR3 runs from the conserved cysteine through the conserved F or W.

CASSFQGTQFF,11,TRBJ2-1,TRBV7-2
CASSVGTGNNEQFF,14,TRBJ2-1,TRBV9
CASSTGQGNYGYTF,14,TRBJ1-2,TRBV28
CASSFGGLGEQYF,13,TRBJ2-7,TRBV7-3
CASSFLGSTGELFF,14,TRBJ2-2,TRBV7-9
CASSYGRGTYEQYF,14,TRBJ2-7,TRBV6-5
CASSLDGREDNEQFF,15,TRBJ2-1,TRBV5-1
CATSAGTGNTGELFF,15,TRBJ2-2,TRBV24-1
CASSSTRTEEAKNIQYF,17,TRBJ2-4,TRBV7-9
CASSQDLAVGYTF,13,TRBJ1-2,TRBV14
CSARDGRTVHQPQHF,15,TRBJ1-5,TRBV20-1
CSAPGDWGTEAFF,13,TRBJ1-1,TRBV20-1
CASSSEDEQFF,11,TRBJ2-1,TRBV27
CSAPDRATYEQYF,13,TRBJ2-7,TRBV20-1